Given below is one T cell receptor beta chain in context. The antigen is undetermined. Sequencing targeted expressed TCRB transcripts, as all isolated RNA had been reverse transcribed. Libraries were prepared by immunoSEQ multiplex PCR; TCRdb keeps only in-frame clonotypes and omits some of them. Of some 290,000 clones listed, roughly 24% are singletons. On average, the one heparinised blood draw given by each donor was approximately 120 mL. The data stem from a study of beta chain features in type 1 diabetes. Study-level findings and limits: Type 1 diabetes patients showed fewer insertions and more deletions at VDJ junctions. Moderately but significantly shorter TCRB CDR3s were found in Type 1 diabetes patients in all four CD4+ subsets.

The clonotype comes from a woman in her thirties with type 1 diabetes. Sample: naive CD4+ T cells from blood.

CDR3 loop: CASSYRDEREGYEQYF. DNA of the CDR3: TGTGCCAGCAGTTACCGGGACGAGCGGGAGGGTTACGAGCAGTACTTC. This chain uses TRBV6-5 with TRBJ2-7; 10 positions agree with TRBD2. The CDR3 has 16 amino acids. CDR1 MNHEY and CDR2 SVGAGI come from the germline V gene. Trimming cost V 2 bases and J 4 bases; bases outside gene matches: 8.